The TCR beta chain under discussion was sequenced for a study of untreated major depressive disorder. Study-level points and caveats: Depressed patients' CD4+ T cells carried increased TRBV05-01 (Vbeta 5.1) usage versus control CD4+ T cells.

In the case of this clone: What it recognizes is unknown.

Clones were sequenced by immunoSEQ multiplex PCR, and TCRdb holds only the in-frame ones, with some missing. The sample yields 20,000 or so clones, roughly nine tenths seen once. Around 31 ml of peripheral blood was collected per donor. Germline V lookup: CDR1 SGHVS, CDR2 FNYEAQ. The CDR3 has 15 amino acids. Trimming removed 5 bases from V and 5 bases from J; junction bases left unmatched: 10. The sequencing sample was made of CD4+ T cells from PBMCs. The chain carries TRBV7-6 and TRBJ2-5, with 8 bases fitting TRBD2. The clonotype originates from a woman aged 40 to 49 with major depressive disorder. CDR3 region: CASSKRGGHRETQYF. As DNA, the CDR3 is TGTGCCAGCAGCAAACGGGGGGGCCACAGGGAGACCCAGTACTTC.